This record covers a single T cell receptor beta chain. The antigen is not known. After autologous stem cell transplantation all patients relapsed, and prior brentuximab vedotin exposure differed between cohorts. Best responses fell into complete response, partial response or progressive disease. Germline CDR1 reads LGHNA; CDR2 reads YNFKEQ. V lost 2 bases to trimming and J lost 2 bases, with 15 bases between them. CDR3 length: 16 residues. The record originates from a study of PD-1 blockade in classical Hodgkin lymphoma. Study observations and caveats: Newly diagnosed and completely responding patients shared comparable baseline diversity. Baseline TCR diversity was reportedly lower in newly diagnosed patients than in healthy donors. It was reported as lower still in relapsed/refractory patients. Whereas CD4+ TCR diversity had risen significantly by C4D1, CD8+ TCR diversity had not.

Profiled with immunoSEQ multiplex PCR; TCRdb holds only in-frame clones, not every one. The repertoire holds nearly 60,000 clones, with 80% to 95% as singletons. The TCR sequence derives from a human donor with classical Hodgkin lymphoma. This chain links TRBV4-2 with TRBJ2-5; tentatively, D is TRBD1 (6 bases). Sequences were derived from peripheral blood mononuclear cells (PBMCs), sampled before the second cycle of nivolumab. The chain's CDR3 is CASSQIPGQIQETQYF. The CDR3 nucleotides read TGTGCCAGCAGCCAAATTCCGGGACAAATACAAGAGACCCAGTACTTC.